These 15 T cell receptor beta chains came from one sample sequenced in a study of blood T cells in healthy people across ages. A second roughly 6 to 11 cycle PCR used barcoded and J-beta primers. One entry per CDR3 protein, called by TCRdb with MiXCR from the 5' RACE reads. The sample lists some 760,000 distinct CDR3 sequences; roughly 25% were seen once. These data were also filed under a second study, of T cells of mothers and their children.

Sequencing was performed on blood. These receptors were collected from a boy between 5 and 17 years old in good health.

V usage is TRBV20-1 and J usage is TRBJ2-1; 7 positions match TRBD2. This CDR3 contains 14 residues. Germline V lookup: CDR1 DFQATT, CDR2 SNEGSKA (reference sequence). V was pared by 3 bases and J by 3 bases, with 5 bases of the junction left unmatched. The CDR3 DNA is TGCAGTGCTAGGGCGGCTAGCGGCTACAATGAGCAGTTCTTC. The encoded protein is CSARAASGYNEQFF.

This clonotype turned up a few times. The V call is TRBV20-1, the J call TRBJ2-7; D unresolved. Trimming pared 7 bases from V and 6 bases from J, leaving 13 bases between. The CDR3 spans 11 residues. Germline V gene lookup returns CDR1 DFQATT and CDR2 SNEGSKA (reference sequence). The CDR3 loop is CSVRDVLEQYF. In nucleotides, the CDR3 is TGCAGTGTCCGAGATGTCCTCGAGCAGTACTTC.

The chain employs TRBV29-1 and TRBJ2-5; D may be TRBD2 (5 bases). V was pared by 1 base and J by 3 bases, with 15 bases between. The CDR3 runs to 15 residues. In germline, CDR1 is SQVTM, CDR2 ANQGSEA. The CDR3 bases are TGCAGCGTTGAAGCCCTGCGAGGGCGGGAAGAGACCCAGTACTTC. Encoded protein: CSVEALRGREETQYF.

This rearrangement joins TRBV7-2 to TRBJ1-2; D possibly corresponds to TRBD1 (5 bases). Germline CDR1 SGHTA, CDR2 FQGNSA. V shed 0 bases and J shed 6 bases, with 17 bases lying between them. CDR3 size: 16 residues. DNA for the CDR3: TGTGCCAGCAGCTTAGCGCTAGGTTCTTCAGGGAATGGCTACACCTTC. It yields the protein CASSLALGSSGNGYTF. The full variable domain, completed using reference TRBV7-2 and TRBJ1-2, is GAGVSQSPSNKVTEKGKDVELRCDPISGHTALYWYRQSLGQGLEFLIYFQGNSAPDKSGLPSDRFSAERTGGSVSTLTIQRTQQEDSAVYLCASSLALGSSGNGYTFGSGTRLTVV.

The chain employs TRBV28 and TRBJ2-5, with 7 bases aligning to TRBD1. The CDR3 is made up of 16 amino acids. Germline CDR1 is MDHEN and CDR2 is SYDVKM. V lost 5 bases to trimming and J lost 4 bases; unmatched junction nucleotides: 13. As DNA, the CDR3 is TGTGCCAGCAGTCCAGCGATTCTGACAGGGAGAGAGACCCAGTACTTC. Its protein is CASSPAILTGRETQYF.

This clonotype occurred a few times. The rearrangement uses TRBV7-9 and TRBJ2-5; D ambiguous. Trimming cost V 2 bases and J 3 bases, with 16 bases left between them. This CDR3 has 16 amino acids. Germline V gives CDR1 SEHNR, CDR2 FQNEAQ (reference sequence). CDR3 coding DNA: TGTGCCAGCAGCTTACGGAGTCTCGAACCTGAAGAGACCCAGTACTTC. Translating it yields CASSLRSLEPEETQYF.

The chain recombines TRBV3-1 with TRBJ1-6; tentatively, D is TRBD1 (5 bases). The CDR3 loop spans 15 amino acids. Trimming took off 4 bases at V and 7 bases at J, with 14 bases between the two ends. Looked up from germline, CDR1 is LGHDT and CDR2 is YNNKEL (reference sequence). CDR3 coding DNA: TGTGCCAGCAGCCCTCAGGGTTTTCAGAATTCACCCCTCCACTTT. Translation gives CASSPQGFQNSPLHF.

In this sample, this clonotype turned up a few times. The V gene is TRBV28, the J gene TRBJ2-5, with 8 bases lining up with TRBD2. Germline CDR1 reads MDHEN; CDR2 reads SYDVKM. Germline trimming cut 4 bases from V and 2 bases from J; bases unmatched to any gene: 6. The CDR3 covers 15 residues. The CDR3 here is CASSSSGSGQETQYF. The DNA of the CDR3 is TGTGCCAGCAGTTCCAGCGGGAGCGGGCAAGAGACCCAGTACTTC.

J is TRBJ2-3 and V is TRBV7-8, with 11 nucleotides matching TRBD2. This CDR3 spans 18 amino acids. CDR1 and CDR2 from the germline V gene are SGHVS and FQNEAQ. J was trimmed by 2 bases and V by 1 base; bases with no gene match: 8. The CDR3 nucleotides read TGTGCCAGCAGCTTAGAGTCTAGCGGGGGGTCTTCCACAGATACGCAGTATTTT. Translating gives CASSLESSGGSSTDTQYF.

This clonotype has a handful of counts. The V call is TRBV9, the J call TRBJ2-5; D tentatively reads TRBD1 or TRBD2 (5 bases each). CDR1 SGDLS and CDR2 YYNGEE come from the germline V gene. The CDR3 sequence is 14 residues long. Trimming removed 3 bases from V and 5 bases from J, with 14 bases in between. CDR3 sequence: CASSGGSVGETQYF. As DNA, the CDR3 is TGTGCCAGCAGCGGGGGGTCAGTAGGGGAGACCCAGTACTTC.

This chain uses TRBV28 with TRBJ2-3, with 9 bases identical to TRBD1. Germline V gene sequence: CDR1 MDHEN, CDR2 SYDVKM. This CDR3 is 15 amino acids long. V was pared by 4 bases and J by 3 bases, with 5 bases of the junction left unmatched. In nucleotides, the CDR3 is TGTGCCAGCAGTTCGCCCGGGACAGGGACAGATACGCAGTATTTT. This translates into CASSSPGTGTDTQYF.

CDR3 nucleotide sequence: TGTGCCAGCAGTACCCAGGGGGGATCACCCCTCCACTTT. Amino acid sequence: CASSTQGGSPLHF. The chain employs TRBV7-9 and TRBJ1-6, with 7 bases lining up with TRBD1. Per germline, CDR1 SEHNR and CDR2 FQNEAQ (reference sequence). V was pared by 6 bases and J by 10 bases, with 6 bases of the junction left unmatched. The CDR3 consists of 13 residues.

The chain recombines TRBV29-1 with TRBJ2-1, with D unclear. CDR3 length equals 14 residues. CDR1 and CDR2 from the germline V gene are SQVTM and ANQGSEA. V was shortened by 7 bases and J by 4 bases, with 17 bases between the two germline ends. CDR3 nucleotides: TGCAGCGCCCATTCACGCGAGGCATACAATGAGCAGTTCTTC. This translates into CSAHSREAYNEQFF.

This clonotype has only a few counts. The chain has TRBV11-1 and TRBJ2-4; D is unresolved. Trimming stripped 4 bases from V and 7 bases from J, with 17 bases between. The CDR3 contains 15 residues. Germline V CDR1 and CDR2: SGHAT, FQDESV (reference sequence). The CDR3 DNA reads TGTGCCAGCAGCTCAACGTGGACGTTGGGGAACATTCAGTACTTC. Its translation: CASSSTWTLGNIQYF.

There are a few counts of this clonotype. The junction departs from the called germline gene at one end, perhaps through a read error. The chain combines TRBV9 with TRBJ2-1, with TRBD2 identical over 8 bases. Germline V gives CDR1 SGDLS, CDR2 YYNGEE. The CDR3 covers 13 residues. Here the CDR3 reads CASSRAGSPGGVF. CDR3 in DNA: TGTGCCAGCAGCAGAGCGGGATCCCCCGGGGGGGTCTTC.